Below, 20 T cell receptor beta chains from the same sample are listed, as sequenced in a study of glioma-infiltrating T cells after dendritic cell vaccination. Repertoires were generated with immunoSEQ multiplex PCR, while TCRdb's copy carries only in-frame clones and drops some. The table has around 90,000 clones, over 75% seen once. Stated time point: after dendritic cell vaccination, including at tumor progression/relapse. The material was blood, obtained after dendritic cell vaccination. Receptor source: a human donor with glioblastoma.

V and J are TRBV27 and TRBJ2-7; perhaps TRBD2 as D (5 bases). This CDR3 is built from 13 residues. Germline V lookup: CDR1 MNHEY, CDR2 SMNVEV (reference sequence). Between the trimmed V and J ends, which lost 6 bases and 2 bases, there was a span of 11 bases. CDR3 bases: TGTGCCAGCAGCCCCCGGGGTCCCTACGAGCAGTACTTC. Protein: CASSPRGPYEQYF.

The chain combines TRBV5-4 with TRBJ1-5; possibly TRBD1 for D (5 bases). The CDR3 covers 18 residues. Germline CDR1 reads SGHNT; CDR2 reads YYREEE (reference sequence). The V gene lost 0 bases and the J gene lost 1 base, with 17 bases spanning the gap. CDR3 protein: CASSLGGRGRGSNQPQHF. Here the CDR3 DNA reads TGTGCCAGCAGCTTGGGTGGGCGTGGAAGGGGAAGCAATCAGCCCCAGCATTTT.

This clone came up once. This chain uses TRBV19 with TRBJ2-6; D is perhaps TRBD1 (6 bases). CDR1 is LNHDA and CDR2 is SQIVND in the germline V gene (reference sequence). V lost 7 bases, J lost 0 bases, and 16 bases lay in between. The CDR3 has 17 amino acids. Here the CDR3 DNA reads TGTGCCAGTATTGAGGGGGTGGCATTCTCTGGGGCCAACGTCCTGACTTTC. It specifies CASIEGVAFSGANVLTF.

This sequence joins TRBV7-2 and TRBJ2-3; 11 bases align to TRBD2. This CDR3 is built from 16 residues. V dropped 2 bases and J dropped 2; count of bases not matched to a gene: 3. Germline assignment: CDR1 SGHTA and CDR2 FQGNSA. Written as DNA, the CDR3 is TGTGCCAGCAGCTTATTAGCGGGGGGGATCACAGATACGCAGTATTTT. This encodes CASSLLAGGITDTQYF.

The J gene is TRBJ2-3, the V gene TRBV4-1, with a possible D match to TRBD2 (6 bases). Deletions cut 4 bases from V and 10 bases from J, with 15 bases between. This CDR3 has 13 amino acids. From germline, CDR1 is MGHRA and CDR2 YSYEKL. The chain's CDR3 is CASSLTRSGAQYF. The CDR3 region has the DNA TGCGCCAGCAGCCTGACTAGATCGGGTGCGCAGTATTTT.

The chain carries TRBV6-6 and TRBJ2-2; TRBD2 agrees at 8 bases. The junction had 10 bases not matched to a gene; V was cut back by 4 bases and J by 6 bases. The CDR3 has 16 amino acids. CDR1 and CDR2 (germline): MNHNY, SVGAGI (reference sequence). CDR3 region: CASSSERGLRAGELFF. Written as DNA, the CDR3 is TGTGCCAGCAGTTCCGAGCGGGGGTTGAGGGCCGGGGAGCTGTTTTTT.

This clone was seen once. This chain uses TRBV5-1 with TRBJ1-2, with TRBD1 matching 8 bases. This CDR3 is built from 14 residues. The ends lost 2 bases at V and 4 bases at J; junction bases unmatched: 4. Germline V gives CDR1 SGHRS, CDR2 YFSETQ. This CDR3 reads CASSFGQGGYGYTF. Written as DNA, the CDR3 is TGCGCCAGCAGCTTCGGACAGGGAGGCTATGGCTACACCTTC. Complete variable domain (other parts from reference TRBV5-1 and TRBJ1-2): KAGVTQTPRYLIKTRGQQVTLSCSPISGHRSVSWYQQTPGQGLQFLFEYFSETQRNKGNFPGRFSGRQFSNSRSEMNVSTLELGDSALYLCASSFGQGGYGYTFGSGTRLTVV.

The gene calls are TRBV7-9 and TRBJ2-2; 7 bases agree with TRBD2. This CDR3 contains 15 residues. V gave up 5 bases and J gave up 7 bases; unmatched junction bases: 10. The germline CDR1 and CDR2 sequences are SEHNR and FQNEAQ (reference sequence). The CDR3 nucleotides are TGTGCCAGCAGCCTGCTCTGGGAGGGCCTCGGGGAGCTGTTTTTT. This sequence encodes CASSLLWEGLGELFF.

J is TRBJ1-2 and V is TRBV5-6; maybe TRBD1 (5 bases). Germline V gives CDR1 SGHDT, CDR2 YYEEEE. The CDR3 has 13 residues. Trimming removed 2 bases at V and 5 bases at J, with 10 bases between. The CDR3, as DNA: TGTGCCAGCAGCTTCATGGGGGGGTATGGCTACACCTTC. Translation gives CASSFMGGYGYTF.

The chain uses TRBV30 and TRBJ2-3; a weak D match, TRBD2 (7 bases). The V and J ends lost 2 bases and 4 bases respectively, with 19 bases between them. The length of the CDR3 is 16 residues. Germline CDR1 GTSNPN, CDR2 SVGIG (reference sequence). CDR3 nucleotides: TGTGCCTGGAGTTCTCCGGCGAGGGGGAGGGCAGATACGCAGTATTTT. It specifies CAWSSPARGRADTQYF.

This clone turned up a few times. The chain recombines TRBV11-2 with TRBJ2-2; weak D call: TRBD1 (6 bases). Germline-derived CDR1 and CDR2 are SGHAT and FQNNGV. V was shortened by 4 bases and J by 4 bases, with 16 bases between the two germline ends. CDR3 length: 16 residues. This chain's CDR3 is CASSSYRVRSTGELFF. The CDR3 nucleotides are TGTGCCAGCAGCTCCTACAGGGTACGGAGCACCGGGGAGCTGTTTTTT.

The V call is TRBV6-5, the J call TRBJ1-1; 10 nucleotides agree with TRBD1. CDR1 is MNHEY and CDR2 is SVGAGI in the germline V gene. The CDR3 has 16 residues. V lost 1 base and J lost 1; bases outside the gene matches: 3. For the CDR3, the DNA is TGTGCCAGCAGTTACTTATGGACAGGGGGGAACACTGAAGCTTTCTTT. Its protein product is CASSYLWTGGNTEAFF.

The chain couples TRBV29-1 to TRBJ1-3, with TRBD1 matching 7 bases. The CDR3 contains 11 residues. Germline values: CDR1 SQVTM, CDR2 ANQGSEA. Trimming removed 7 bases from V and 11 bases from J; junction bases left unmatched: 8. The CDR3 nucleotides read TGCAGCGCTGGACAGGTGGATCCCATATATTTT. Translating gives CSAGQVDPIYF.

The genes are TRBV5-1 and TRBJ1-1; D is possibly TRBD1 (5 bases). CDR1 and CDR2 from the germline V gene are SGHRS and YFSETQ. The germline V and J ends were trimmed by 0 bases and 3 bases, with 12 bases remaining between them. This CDR3 has 15 amino acids. The CDR3 here is CASSLAAGPDTEAFF. The CDR3 DNA follows: TGCGCCAGCAGCTTGGCCGCGGGGCCGGACACTGAAGCTTTCTTT.

The chain links TRBV19 to TRBJ1-5; the D gene is possibly TRBD1 (5 bases). This CDR3 comprises 14 residues. The V end was cut by 7 bases, the J end by 2 bases, with 12 bases between. CDR1 is LNHDA, CDR2 SQIVND, per germline (reference sequence). DNA of the CDR3: TGTGCCAGTAATGACAGAAGGGGCAATCAGCCCCAGCATTTT. This translates into CASNDRRGNQPQHF. Variable domain in full (rest from reference TRBV19 and TRBJ1-5): DGGITQSPKYLFRKEGQNVTLSCEQNLNHDAMYWYRQDPGQGLRLIYYSQIVNDFQKGDIAEGYSVSREKKESFPLTVTSAQKNPTAFYLCASNDRRGNQPQHFGDGTRLSIL.

J is TRBJ2-1 and V is TRBV6-5; TRBD2 matches at 7 bases. With V trimmed by 6 bases and J by 0 bases, 5 bases remained unmatched. The length of the CDR3 is 15 residues. The germline CDR1 and CDR2 sequences are MNHEY and SVGAGI. The chain's CDR3 is CASRSGGSSYNEQFF. CDR3 bases: TGTGCCAGCAGGTCCGGCGGGAGCTCCTACAATGAGCAGTTCTTC.

The chain is built from TRBV5-4 and TRBJ2-7; the match to TRBD1 covers 8 bases. Germline V gene lookup returns CDR1 SGHNT and CDR2 YYREEE (reference sequence). The junction had 5 bases not matched to a gene; V was cut back by 3 bases and J by 3 bases. CDR3 size: 14 residues. The CDR3 protein is CASSSIDRGYEQYF. The CDR3 coding sequence is TGTGCCAGCAGCTCTATTGACAGGGGCTACGAGCAGTACTTC.

There are a few counts of this clone. The chain links TRBV7-6 to TRBJ1-4; 7 positions agree with TRBD1. Germline values: CDR1 SGHVS, CDR2 FNYEAQ. The CDR3 is made up of 16 amino acids. The V segment lost 1 base and the J segment 8 bases; nucleotides outside the gene matches: 10. In DNA, the CDR3 is TGTGCCAGCAGCTTAGGAGGGGGCAGGTCGGGGGAAAAACTGTTTTTT. It is translated as CASSLGGGRSGEKLFF. The whole variable domain, filled in from reference TRBV7-6 and TRBJ1-4, reads GAGVSQSPRYKVTKRGQDVALRCDPISGHVSLYWYRQALGQGPEFLTYFNYEAQQDKSGLPNDRFSAERPEGSISTLTIQRTEQRDSAMYRCASSLGGGRSGEKLFFGSGTQLSVL.

This clone was counted between two and nine times. J is TRBJ2-2 and V is TRBV5-1; D uncertain. The CDR3 has 13 amino acids. The V gene lost 0 bases and the J gene lost 6 bases, with 6 bases spanning the gap. Looked up from germline, CDR1 is SGHRS and CDR2 is YFSETQ. As DNA, the CDR3 is TGCGCCAGCAGCTTGGCCCCGTCCGGGGAGCTGTTTTTT. Encoded protein: CASSLAPSGELFF.

The CDR3 coding sequence is TGCGCCAGCAGCCAAACGACCGGAGGCAATCAGCCCCAGCATTTT. Protein sequence: CASSQTTGGNQPQHF. The genes are TRBV4-1 and TRBJ1-5; no clear D gene. CDR1 is MGHRA and CDR2 is YSYEKL in the germline V gene. The CDR3 length is 15 residues. V lost 2 bases and J lost 2, with 10 bases in between.